This T cell receptor beta chain derives from a study of T cell responses to AZD1222 COVID-19 vaccine. About this clone itself: The antigen remains unidentified.

This CDR3 comprises 16 residues. Trimming removed 1 base from V and 5 bases from J; junction bases left unmatched: 7. Germline values: CDR1 SGDLS, CDR2 YYNGEE. Findings and limits, study-wide: Spike-specific TCR breadth rose after two AZD1222 doses, and depth rose as well. It was only after the peak T cell response that any repertoires were sampled. The donor group comprised mostly white British people and more females; the analysis possibly underestimated clonal diversity.

This table comes from immunoSEQ multiplex PCR, and its TCRdb copy is limited to in-frame clones, with some not included. The sample contains about 150,000 clones, approximately 88% of which appear only once. The source is an adult in good health. The sample in question was peripheral blood, obtained on day 0 of MenACWY control vaccination. The genes are TRBV9 and TRBJ2-1, with 9 nucleotides matching TRBD1. CDR3 amino acids: CASSVTRTGVNNEQFF. Written as DNA, the CDR3 is TGTGCCAGCAGCGTAACCCGGACAGGGGTCAACAATGAGCAGTTCTTC. The whole variable domain, remainder taken from reference TRBV9 and TRBJ2-1, is DSGVTQTPKHLITATGQRVTLRCSPRSGDLSVYWYQQSLDQGLQFLIQYYNGEERAKGNILERFSAQQFPDLHSELNLSSLELGDSALYFCASSVTRTGVNNEQFFGPGTRLTVL.